Presented here are 14 T cell receptor beta chains from one specimen sequenced in a study of neurological immune-mediated disorders. TCRdb called the 5' RACE reads again in MiXCR, with one record for every CDR3 protein. The profile shows approximately 86,000 distinct CDR3 sequences, 2.6% of them singletons. The source material was PBMCs. Receptor source: a woman younger than 45 with multiple sclerosis.

This clonotype was counted many times. The chain is built from TRBV20-1 and TRBJ2-4; D possibly corresponds to TRBD1 (6 bases). Germline V lookup: CDR1 DFQATT, CDR2 SNEGSKA (reference sequence). V gave up 1 base and J gave up 4 bases, with 14 bases separating them. This CDR3 contains 15 residues. The DNA of the CDR3 is TGCAGTGCTAGAGGGAAGGGGGTGGCTAAAAACATTCAGTACTTC. This codes for CSARGKGVAKNIQYF.

At least ten counts were recorded for this clonotype. The chain recombines TRBV18 with TRBJ1-1; D is unclear. Trimming took 1 base from V and 3 from J, leaving 12 bases between them. This CDR3 is built from 15 residues. From germline, CDR1 is KGHSH and CDR2 LQKENI. The CDR3 nucleotides are TGTGCCAGCTCACCACAGCGGGCAGAGCACACTGAAGCTTTCTTT. This codes for CASSPQRAEHTEAFF.

This clonotype was observed at least ten times. The V call is TRBV6-2 or TRBV6-3, the J call TRBJ2-7, with TRBD1 as a possible D gene (6 bases). The CDR3 loop spans 14 amino acids. Germline lookup yields CDR1 MNHEY and CDR2 SVGEGT. V was pared by 2 bases and J by 0 bases, with 8 bases between. This CDR3 reads CASSYRDNSYEQYF. The CDR3 nucleotides read TGTGCCAGCAGTTACCGGGACAACTCCTACGAGCAGTACTTC.

The J gene is TRBJ1-5, the V gene TRBV10-2; D is unresolved. The CDR3 spans 13 residues. V shed 3 bases and J shed 5 bases, with 8 bases lying between them. CDR1 and CDR2 (germline): WSHSY, SAAADI. The CDR3 is CASSERAHQPQHF. Written as DNA, the CDR3 is TGCGCCAGCAGTGAACGGGCTCATCAGCCCCAGCATTTT.

This clonotype was observed a handful of times. The chain employs TRBV11-3 and TRBJ2-1; D possibly corresponds to TRBD1 (6 bases). Trimming stripped 2 bases from V and 7 bases from J, with 15 bases between. The CDR3 is 15 amino acids. Per the germline V gene, CDR1 is SGHNT and CDR2 is YENEEA. The CDR3 loop reads CASSLRPWGRNEQFF. CDR3 nucleotide sequence: TGTGCCAGCAGCTTACGGCCCTGGGGGCGAAATGAGCAGTTCTTC.

This clonotype was counted ten times or more. The chain combines TRBV20-1 with TRBJ1-5; D call uncertain. V was cut by 5 bases and J by 3 bases, with 14 bases left in between. Germline CDR1 reads DFQATT; CDR2 reads SNEGSKA (reference sequence). The CDR3 sequence is 14 residues long. CDR3 in amino acids: CSAPPARNNQPQHF. CDR3 DNA: TGCAGTGCTCCCCCGGCCCGAAACAATCAGCCCCAGCATTTT.

This clonotype was seen at least ten times. The chain carries TRBV20-1 and TRBJ1-2; 7 bases map to TRBD1. Germline V gene data show CDR1 as DFQATT and CDR2 as SNEGSKA (reference sequence). The CDR3 totals 15 residues. V was pared by 4 bases and J by 3 bases, with 11 bases of the junction left unmatched. The CDR3 DNA is TGCAGTGCTAACGGGGGAGGGGGCGGTGACTATGGCTACACCTTC. Residues: CSANGGGGGDYGYTF.

This clonotype has at least ten counts. J is TRBJ2-1 and V is TRBV4-3; the D gene is possibly TRBD2 (6 bases). The CDR3 has 15 residues. V lost 2 bases, J lost 3 bases, and 11 bases lay in between. Germline CDR1 reads LGHNA; CDR2 reads YSLEER. CDR3 sequence (DNA): TGCGCCAGCAGCCAATCGGGACTGGGCTACAATGAGCAGTTCTTC. Protein product: CASSQSGLGYNEQFF.

In this sample, this clonotype turned up a few times. A much bigger clone sits one base away, suggesting this may be a read error. V usage is TRBV9 and J usage is TRBJ2-7, with 7 positions matching TRBD1. Trimming removed 4 bases from V and 7 bases from J; junction bases left unmatched: 14. Germline values: CDR1 SGDLS, CDR2 YYNGEE. This CDR3 has 15 amino acids. The CDR3 nucleotides are TGTGCCAGCAGCACCCGACAGGGTCTAAAAAAAGAGCAGTACTTC. It is translated as CASSTRQGLKKEQYF.

This clonotype showed up many times. The chain has TRBV4-3 and TRBJ2-3, with D perhaps TRBD1 (6 bases). V was pared by 4 bases and J by 0 bases, with 14 bases between. The CDR3 contains 16 residues. Germline V lookup: CDR1 LGHNA, CDR2 YSLEER. CDR3 protein: CASSPGASGSTDTQYF. The CDR3 DNA sequence: TGCGCCAGCAGCCCAGGGGCGAGCGGAAGCACAGATACGCAGTATTTT.

This clonotype has at least ten counts. This chain connects TRBV11-2 to TRBJ2-1; D possibly corresponds to TRBD1 (5 bases). V shed 0 bases and J shed 16 bases, with 19 bases lying between them. CDR1 and CDR2 from the germline V gene are SGHAT and FQNNGV. This CDR3 spans 14 amino acids. The CDR3 loop is CASSLDEVTQVHFF. Here the CDR3 DNA reads TGTGCCAGCAGCTTAGATGAGGTGACACAGGTGCATTTCTTC.

As for this clonotype: A read error may be the cause here, since a much bigger clone is one base away. The rearrangement uses TRBV5-1 and TRBJ2-5, with D possibly matching TRBD2 (5 bases). Per the germline V gene, CDR1 is SGHRS and CDR2 is YFSETQ. The germline V and J ends were trimmed by 4 bases and 5 bases, with 15 bases remaining between them. This CDR3 comprises 14 residues. CDR3 loop: CASSQGGFGETQYF. The CDR3, as DNA: TGCGCCAGCAGCCAAGGAGGATTCGGGGAGACCCAGTACTTC.

This clonotype has ten or more counts. The J gene is TRBJ2-1, the V gene TRBV20-1, with 12 bases fitting TRBD2. This CDR3 has 15 residues. Trimming at V came to 3 bases and at J to 1 base, leaving 1 base not matched to a gene. CDR1 and CDR2 from the germline V gene are DFQATT and SNEGSKA (reference sequence). The CDR3 DNA is TGCAGTGCTAGGCTAGCGGGAGGGTCCTACAATGAGCAGTTCTTC. This translates into CSARLAGGSYNEQFF.

This clonotype has a count of ten or more. The chain couples TRBV27 to TRBJ1-5; no firm D call. V was clipped by 3 bases and J by 1 base, with 7 bases between them. The CDR3 has 14 amino acids. CDR1 and CDR2 from the germline V gene are MNHEY and SMNVEV (reference sequence). CDR3 bases: TGTGCCAGCAGTTTTTCAGGAAGCAATCAGCCCCAGCATTTT. Translating it yields CASSFSGSNQPQHF.